This T cell receptor beta chain was retrieved from a study of T-cell memory formation after mild COVID-19. Study-wide background: Clusters of TCRs were largely donor specific.

MiXCR, run by TCRdb on the 5' RACE reads, gives a single entry per CDR3 protein. The profile covers about 340,000 distinct CDR3 sequences, with approximately 15% appearing a single time and around a fifth taken by the ten largest. Details on this clonotype: The antigen is not known.

CDR1 is LNHDA, CDR2 SQIVND, per germline (reference sequence). Between the trimmed V and J ends, which lost 8 bases and 1 base, there was a span of 12 bases. The CDR3 is made up of 15 amino acids. Whole-study results and caveats: Contracting clones from day 15 to 85 had balanced CD4/CD8; later expanders favoured CD4+. The appearance of some responding clones in pre-infection memory suggested that cross-reactive memory joined. The CD4+ clones that contracted clustered mainly within CM and EM, and the CD8+ clones concentrated in EMRA.

This sequence originates from a man younger than 30 who had mild COVID-19 (a few samples of this study predate the infection). Cell type and time point are not known. The V gene is TRBV19, the J gene TRBJ2-6; D remains ambiguous. The material sequenced was PBMCs or a T cell subset sorted from them (not recorded which). CDR3 amino acids: CASGLDSSGANVLTF. CDR3 DNA sequence: TGTGCCAGTGGATTAGATTCGTCTGGGGCCAACGTCCTGACTTTC.